The rows below give T cell receptor beta chains drawn from one sample of a study of shared clonotypes between healthy human individuals. This table comes from immunoSEQ multiplex PCR, and its TCRdb copy is limited to in-frame clones, with some not included. The data contain 2 million to 2.5 million clones, just over 90% of them singletons. The source material was naive CD4+ T cells from PBMCs. The receptors originated from a man aged 18 to 29 in good health. Some clones in this sample may be carry-over from other donors' samples. The conserved cysteine and the conserved F or W are not part of the CDR3 here.

v_gene: TRBV6-4
CDR3aa: ASSALAGNTGELF

v_gene: TRBV11-2
CDR3aa: ASSLDRFYGYT

v_gene: TRBV29-1
CDR3aa: SVVDRGAGANVLT

v_gene: TRBV18
CDR3aa: ASSPPGGVMSEQY

v_gene: TRBV7-2
CDR3aa: ASSSDWGTDTQY

v_gene: TRBV15
CDR3aa: ATSRDMGQPQH

v_gene: TRBV18
CDR3aa: ASSPILSTDTQY

v_gene: TRBV7-9
CDR3aa: ASSLTSQGVQY

v_gene: TRBV4-1
CDR3aa: ASSHPPSNQPQH

v_gene: TRBV18
CDR3aa: ASSPPGQMGKAF

v_gene: TRBV20-1
CDR3aa: SARRNTEAF

v_gene: TRBV14
CDR3aa: ASSQDLGQF

v_gene: TRBV18
CDR3aa: ASSQNHQGTGELF

v_gene: TRBV7-9
CDR3aa: ASSYFRQASGNTIY

v_gene: TRBV9
CDR3aa: ASSVAGTDYGYT

v_gene: TRBV9
CDR3aa: ASSSSGTAATGELF

v_gene: TRBV10-1
CDR3aa: ATASGLYETQY

v_gene: TRBV2
CDR3aa: ASSEWGVLAEKLF

v_gene: TRBV11-2
CDR3aa: ASSFGPIQTLNTEAF

v_gene: TRBV5-1
CDR3aa: ASSLVAVPYEQY

v_gene: TRBV19
CDR3aa: ASSTHASSYEQY

v_gene: TRBV19
CDR3aa: ASSRSRGGLAGANVLT

v_gene: TRBV30
CDR3aa: AWSGDMALH

v_gene: TRBV7-2
CDR3aa: ASSSDSGTSYEQY

v_gene: TRBV20-1
CDR3aa: SASWGTQY